A single sample is the source of the 19 T cell receptor beta chains below, sequenced in a study of blood T cell repertoires in COVID-19. TCRdb's copy holds only in-frame clones and misses some; the assay was immunoSEQ multiplex PCR. The sample lists 150,000 or so clones; approximately 86% were seen once. Material: peripheral blood. Every receptor here comes from a woman aged 70-85 years with acute or convalescent COVID-19.

The V call is TRBV19, the J call TRBJ1-2, with 8 bases identical to TRBD1. Losses at the gene ends were 4 bases for V and 7 bases for J; bases not matched to a gene: 11. Germline values: CDR1 LNHDA, CDR2 SQIVND (reference sequence). The CDR3 totals 15 residues. CDR3 in DNA: TGTGCCAGTAGTAAATGGAGACAGGGGCTGGGTGGCTACACCTTC. It is translated as CASSKWRQGLGGYTF. Full variable domain (outside the CDR3, taken from reference TRBV19 and TRBJ1-2): DGGITQSPKYLFRKEGQNVTLSCEQNLNHDAMYWYRQDPGQGLRLIYYSQIVNDFQKGDIAEGYSVSREKKESFPLTVTSAQKNPTAFYLCASSKWRQGLGGYTFGSGTRLTVV.

The V call is TRBV25-1, the J call TRBJ2-7; unclear D gene. Trimming removed 3 bases at V and 7 bases at J, with 19 bases between. This CDR3 is 15 amino acids long. CDR1 and CDR2 from the germline V gene are MGHDK and SYGVNS. The CDR3 protein is CASSDFSVPNGEQYF. CDR3 coding DNA: TGTGCCAGCAGTGATTTCTCGGTGCCAAACGGGGAGCAGTACTTC.

The rearrangement uses TRBV2 and TRBJ1-5; D might be TRBD1 (6 bases). The V gene's germline CDR1 is SNHLY and CDR2 FYNNEI. The germline V and J ends were trimmed by 6 bases and 1 base, with 7 bases remaining between them. The CDR3 runs 13 residues. DNA for the CDR3: TGTGCCAGCAGAGGACAGAGCAATCAGCCCCAGCATTTT. This sequence encodes CASRGQSNQPQHF.

A single count supports this clone. The chain employs TRBV19 and TRBJ1-5; D unresolved. V lost 5 bases and J 0 bases, leaving 14 bases between the germline ends. The CDR3 is made up of 16 amino acids. Germline CDR1 reads LNHDA; CDR2 reads SQIVND (reference sequence). The CDR3 spells CASSRSQAHSNQPQHF. The CDR3 nucleotides read TGTGCCAGTAGTCGCTCCCAGGCACATAGCAATCAGCCCCAGCATTTT.

The CDR3 DNA sequence: TGTGCCAGCAGCTACAGTGGAAATCAGCCCCAGCATTTT. Translation gives CASSYSGNQPQHF. J is TRBJ1-5 and V is TRBV28; D not resolved. Trimming shortened V by 6 bases and J by 4 bases, and 10 bases separated the two germline ends. The CDR3 is made up of 13 amino acids. In germline, CDR1 is MDHEN, CDR2 SYDVKM.

The chain carries TRBV28 and TRBJ1-2, with D perhaps matching TRBD1 (5 bases). CDR3 length equals 11 residues. Trimming stripped 8 bases from V and 4 bases from J, with 8 bases between. Germline V gene lookup returns CDR1 MDHEN and CDR2 SYDVKM. Here the CDR3 DNA reads TGTGCCAGCGGGGCTTTCTATGGCTACACCTTC. It yields the protein CASGAFYGYTF.

This chain uses TRBV19 with TRBJ2-1, with TRBD2 matching over 10 bases. This CDR3 region has 16 residues. The junction had 9 bases not matched to a gene; V was cut back by 5 bases and J by 5 bases. Germline lookup yields CDR1 LNHDA and CDR2 SQIVND (reference sequence). The CDR3 bases are TGTGCCAGTAGTCCCGTGGGAGCGGGGGGGGACAATGAGCAGTTCTTC. Protein sequence: CASSPVGAGGDNEQFF.

This rearrangement joins TRBV5-1 to TRBJ1-2; D is possibly TRBD1 (6 bases). Germline V gene lookup returns CDR1 SGHRS and CDR2 YFSETQ. The CDR3 sequence is 11 residues long. V was pared by 5 bases and J by 7 bases, with 9 bases between. CDR3 protein: CASSNRAGYTF. DNA of the CDR3: TGCGCCAGCAGTAACAGGGCTGGCTACACCTTC.

V is TRBV19 and J is TRBJ1-1, with TRBD1 matching 7 bases. The V gene's germline CDR1 is LNHDA and CDR2 SQIVND (reference sequence). The length of the CDR3 is 14 residues. Losses at the gene ends were 4 bases for V and 1 base for J; bases not matched to a gene: 3. The CDR3 DNA reads TGTGCCAGTAGTAAGACAGGGCGGAACACTGAAGCTTTCTTT. It translates to CASSKTGRNTEAFF.

The chain joins TRBV28 to TRBJ1-2; D uncertain. Per germline, CDR1 MDHEN and CDR2 SYDVKM. The CDR3 loop spans 14 amino acids. Trimming cost V 5 bases and J 0 bases, with 10 bases left between them. The CDR3 DNA follows: TGTGCCAGCAGTAATAGTATTACTAACTATGGCTACACCTTC. This gives the protein CASSNSITNYGYTF.

The chain combines TRBV3-1 (or the pseudogene TRBV3-2) with TRBJ1-2; TRBD1 matches at 11 bases. Germline loops: CDR1 LGHDT, CDR2 YNNKEL (reference sequence). This CDR3 has 15 residues. Germline trimming cut 4 bases from V and 4 bases from J; bases unmatched to any gene: 5. The CDR3 DNA is TGTGCCAGCAGCCCTGGGACAGGGGGTACCTATGGCTACACCTTC. Its protein product is CASSPGTGGTYGYTF.

The genes are TRBV5-1 and TRBJ2-5, with 14 bases fitting TRBD2. V lost 3 bases and J lost 6; bases outside the gene matches: 7. CDR3 length equals 16 residues. The germline gives CDR1 SGHRS, CDR2 YFSETQ. DNA of the CDR3: TGCGCCAGCAGCTCGCAAGGGACTAGCGGGGGACAGACCCAGTACTTC. Amino acid sequence: CASSSQGTSGGQTQYF.

This chain connects TRBV3-1 (or the pseudogene TRBV3-2) to TRBJ1-3; tentatively, D is TRBD1 (6 bases). The germline CDR1 and CDR2 sequences are LGHDT and YNNKEL (reference sequence). The ends were cut back, 2 bases at V and 0 bases at J, with 14 bases in the middle. This CDR3 comprises 17 residues. This chain's CDR3 is CASSQWGGASSGNTIYF. DNA of the CDR3: TGTGCCAGCAGCCAATGGGGGGGCGCGAGCTCTGGAAACACCATATATTTT.

The rearrangement joins TRBV10-1 to TRBJ2-1; 9 nucleotides agree with TRBD2. The germline CDR1 and CDR2 sequences are WNHNN and SYGVQD (reference sequence). V trimming: 3 bases; J trimming: 0 bases; junction bases outside the gene matches: 3. This CDR3 comprises 16 residues. As DNA, the CDR3 is TGCGCCAGCAGTGACCTGCGGGGGGGCTCCTACAATGAGCAGTTCTTC. This encodes CASSDLRGGSYNEQFF.

DNA of the CDR3: TGTGCCAGCAGTCACAGGGGTTGGGATGGAGAGACCCAGTACTTC. Amino acid sequence: CASSHRGWDGETQYF. The rearrangement links TRBV28 to TRBJ2-5; 7 nucleotides line up with TRBD1. V gave up 5 bases and J gave up 4 bases; unmatched junction bases: 10. Germline CDR1 and CDR2: MDHEN and SYDVKM. This CDR3 is built from 15 residues.

V is TRBV19 and J is TRBJ2-2; a possible D gene is TRBD1 (6 bases). The V end lost 3 bases, the J end lost 6 bases, and 14 bases lay between the germline ends. The germline CDR1 and CDR2 sequences are LNHDA and SQIVND (reference sequence). CDR3 size: 15 residues. In nucleotides, the CDR3 is TGTGCCAGTAGTATGTTGGGGGCAGTCCCCGGGGAGCTGTTTTTT. It is translated as CASSMLGAVPGELFF.

In its sample, this clone was seen a few times. This sequence joins TRBV2 and TRBJ1-1; possible D gene TRBD1, 5 bases. Trimming pared 6 bases from V and 4 bases from J, leaving 18 bases between. This CDR3 is 15 amino acids long. Germline values: CDR1 SNHLY, CDR2 FYNNEI. CDR3 bases: TGTGCCAGCAGCCCCTTGGGCAGGGCTAGCACTGAAGCTTTCTTT. Its translation is CASSPLGRASTEAFF.

V usage is TRBV25-1 and J usage is TRBJ2-3, with D possibly matching TRBD1 (6 bases). In germline, CDR1 is MGHDK, CDR2 SYGVNS. V lost 1 base and J lost 4, with 12 bases in between. CDR3 size: 15 residues. CDR3 protein: CASSEFTGMADTQYF. The DNA of the CDR3 is TGTGCCAGCAGTGAATTTACAGGGATGGCAGATACGCAGTATTTT.

The V gene is TRBV29-1, the J gene TRBJ1-1; 9 positions agree with TRBD1. This CDR3 is 13 amino acids long. Trimming at V came to 6 bases and at J to 0 bases, leaving 2 bases not matched to a gene. Germline values: CDR1 SQVTM, CDR2 ANQGSEA. CDR3 sequence reads: CSVRTGVNTEAFF. The CDR3 nucleotides read TGCAGCGTCCGGACAGGGGTGAACACTGAAGCTTTCTTT.